Listed below are T cell receptor beta chains from one sample, sequenced in a study of beta chain features in type 1 diabetes. Here immunoSEQ multiplex PCR was the method, and the copy in TCRdb shows in-frame clones only, minus some. The data contain approximately 380,000 clones, about 15% of them singletons. Material: naive CD4+ T cells from blood. All receptors come from a young woman in good health. The CDR3 runs from the conserved cysteine through the conserved F or W. The order of the fields is D gene, V gene, CDR3 length, clone size, J gene, CDR3 DNA, CDR3 protein. D genes are given only for firm matches. Not all rows give a size; the values are once, few, many and, for expanded clones, a class.

.	TRBV23-1	18	.	TRBJ2-1	TGCGCCAGCAGTCAATTCTTCTGCCCAGGGTTCCCCTACAATGAGCAGTTCTTC	CASSQFFCPGFPYNEQFF
.	TRBV5-1	17	few	TRBJ2-5	TGCGCCAGCAGCTGGTTTCTCGGCGGGTTCGGGCAAGAGACCCAGTACTTC	CASSWFLGGFGQETQYF
.	TRBV29-1	13	.	TRBJ2-7	TGCAGCGTTTTCATGGCGGGAAACTACGAGCAGTACTTC	CSVFMAGNYEQYF
TRBD2	TRBV7-9	16	.	TRBJ2-1	TGTGCCAGCAGCTTGGTAACGGGGAGGCGAGCGGGAGAGCAGTTCTTC	CASSLVTGRRAGEQFF
TRBD2	TRBV4-1	14	.	TRBJ2-5	TGCGCCAGCAGCCAAATAGCGGGACTGGAGACCCAGTACTTC	CASSQIAGLETQYF
TRBD2	TRBV19	16	few	TRBJ2-1	TGTGCCAGTAGTGCGGTCCTAGCGGGACGATACAATGAGCAGTTCTTC	CASSAVLAGRYNEQFF
.	TRBV19	11	.	TRBJ2-1	TGTGCCAGTAGTATAAGAACTCGGCAGTTCTTC	CASSIRTRQFF
TRBD2	TRBV18	15	.	TRBJ2-7	TGTGCCAGCTCACCGTTCAGCGGGGGCTCCTACGAGCAGTACTTC	CASSPFSGGSYEQYF
.	TRBV5-1	13	.	TRBJ2-7	TGCGCCAGCAGCACCCCGACAGGTTACGAGCAGTACTTC	CASSTPTGYEQYF
TRBD2	TRBV28	15	few	TRBJ2-1	TGTGCCAGCAGTTTCCCCGGACTAGCGGGAGTGTTGCAGTTCTTC	CASSFPGLAGVLQFF
.	TRBV30	15	.	TRBJ2-7	TGTGCCGCTACACAGGGAACCCAGAGCTCCTACGAGCAGTACTTC	CAATQGTQSSYEQYF
TRBD2	TRBV5-1	15	.	TRBJ2-3	TGCGCCAGCAGCTTGAGCGGGAGGCGTACAGATACGCAGTATTTT	CASSLSGRRTDTQYF
.	TRBV28	13	.	TRBJ1-2	TGTGCCAGCAGTTTGCAGGGACTTATGCGATACACCTTC	CASSLQGLMRYTF
TRBD2	TRBV9	15	few	TRBJ2-1	TGTGCCAGCAGCACCGGACTAGCGGGGGGGGGTGAGCAGTTCTTC	CASSTGLAGGGEQFF
TRBD2	TRBV5-1	15	.	TRBJ2-1	TGCGCCAGCAGCCGCGGGACTAGCGGGAGCAATGAGCAGTTCTTC	CASSRGTSGSNEQFF
TRBD1	TRBV30	14	few	TRBJ1-2	TGTGCCTGGACCCTCCCGGGACAGATCTATGGCTACACCTTC	CAWTLPGQIYGYTF
.	TRBV5-8	15	few	TRBJ2-1	TGTGCCAGCAGCTTTAGCGCCATTCAGTCGAAGGAGCAGTTCTTC	CASSFSAIQSKEQFF
.	TRBV30	13	few	TRBJ1-1	TGTGCCTGGACGGCACAGAGAAACACTGAAGCTTTCTTT	CAWTAQRNTEAFF
.	TRBV28	14	few	TRBJ2-3	TGTGCCAGCAGTTTTCCTCTCGGCACAGATACGCAGTATTTT	CASSFPLGTDTQYF
TRBD2	TRBV28	16	.	TRBJ2-5	TGTGCCAGCAGTTCGCCTAGCGGGTCGGCCCGGGAGACCCAGTACTTC	CASSSPSGSARETQYF
TRBD1	TRBV4-2	15	few	TRBJ1-5	TGTGCCAGCAGCCAAGATGAGGGGGCTAAGCAGCCCCAGCATTTT	CASSQDEGAKQPQHF
TRBD1	TRBV28	16	few	TRBJ2-7	TGTGCCAGCAGTTTTCCCCGAGGACAGGGGGCGAACGAGCAGTACTTC	CASSFPRGQGANEQYF
.	TRBV28	14	.	TRBJ2-7	TGTGCCAGCAGTTTATACGACAGCTCCTACGAGCAGTACTTC	CASSLYDSSYEQYF
.	TRBV4-2	14	few	TRBJ2-5	TGTGCCAGCAGCCAAGGCGCTAGGAAAGAGACCCAGTACTTC	CASSQGARKETQYF
TRBD2	TRBV7-9	15	.	TRBJ2-5	TGTGCCAGCAGCTTTAGCGGGAGGGCCCAAGAGACCCAGTACTTC	CASSFSGRAQETQYF
TRBD1	TRBV5-1	16	.	TRBJ2-7	TGCGCCAGCAGCCTAAACCCGGGACAGGGGACCTACGAGCAGTACTTC	CASSLNPGQGTYEQYF
.	TRBV12-5	16	few	TRBJ2-3	TGTGCTAGTGCCGCCGGGACAACCACTAGCACAGATACGCAGTATTTT	CASAAGTTTSTDTQYF
TRBD2	TRBV14	14	.	TRBJ2-1	TGTGCCAGCAGCCACGTAGCGGGGGGGGATGAGCAGTTCTTC	CASSHVAGGDEQFF
TRBD1	TRBV29-1	15	.	TRBJ2-3	TGCAGCGTTGCCCGGGACAGCGGTGGAGCAGATACGCAGTATTTT	CSVARDSGGADTQYF
.	TRBV15	13	.	TRBJ2-5	TGTGCCACCAGCAGAGAGGGGCGTGAGACCCAGTACTTC	CATSREGRETQYF
TRBD2	TRBV2	17	.	TRBJ2-5	TGTGCCAGCAGTGTCTACAGAGCGGGAAACCCGAGGGAGACCCAGTACTTC	CASSVYRAGNPRETQYF
.	TRBV30	15	few	TRBJ2-1	TGTGCCTGGAGTGTTCAGCAGGGTTCCTACAATGAGCAGTTCTTC	CAWSVQQGSYNEQFF
TRBD2	TRBV27	16	few	TRBJ2-1	TGTGCCAGCAGTTTATCTCCTAGCGGCCAACACAATGAGCAGTTCTTC	CASSLSPSGQHNEQFF
.	TRBV6-1	14	.	TRBJ2-6	TGTGCCAGCGGCGGTTACTCTGGGGCCAACGTCCTGACTTTC	CASGGYSGANVLTF
TRBD1	TRBV14	16	.	TRBJ1-1	TGTGCCAGCAGCCAAGGTCTCGGACAGGGAAGGACTGAAGCTTTCTTT	CASSQGLGQGRTEAFF
.	TRBV2	12	.	TRBJ2-7	TGTGCCAGCAGGGACCTCTTCGAGGGGCAGTACTTC	CASRDLFEGQYF
.	TRBV19	13	.	TRBJ2-2	TGTGCCAGTATGAGGACGAACACCGGGGAGCTGTTTTTT	CASMRTNTGELFF
TRBD2	TRBV9	16	.	TRBJ2-7	TGTGCCAGCAGCGTAGACGGGAGGGAGCCATCCTACGAGCAGTACTTC	CASSVDGREPSYEQYF
TRBD2	TRBV7-8	15	few	TRBJ2-1	TGTGCCAGCAGCCCTAGCGGGCTGAAGTTCGATGAGCAGTTCTTC	CASSPSGLKFDEQFF
TRBD2	TRBV28	14	few	TRBJ2-1	TGTGCCACCGTACTAGCGGGAAAGTTCAATGAGCAGTTCTTC	CATVLAGKFNEQFF
.	TRBV5-4	12	few	TRBJ1-4	TGTGCCAGCAGCGGGCCTAATGAAAAACTGTTTTTT	CASSGPNEKLFF
.	TRBV1	17	.	TRBJ2-1	TGCACCAGCAGCCAGGGGGGGGATCGAGGAACCTACAATGAGCAGTTCTTC	CTSSQGGDRGTYNEQFF
TRBD2	TRBV6-5	15	.	TRBJ2-7	TGTGCCAGCAGTTACTCGGGACTAGCGGCCTACGAGCAGTACTTC	CASSYSGLAAYEQYF